The clone carrying this T cell receptor (beta chain) appeared once. This sample is drawn from a study of cytomegalovirus exposure and HLA in healthy donors. With 60 Vbeta and 13 Jbeta primers, the PCR was carried out. Generated by immunoSEQ multiplex PCR, the TCRdb table keeps only in-frame clones and is missing some. Among 200,000 or so clones, roughly four fifths were seen once, and the ten largest hold over 5%. Trimming took off 6 bases at V and 0 bases at J, with 9 bases between the two ends. CDR3 size: 14 residues. Germline V CDR1 and CDR2: MDHEN, SYDVKM. This chain connects TRBV28 to TRBJ1-5, with D perhaps TRBD1 (5 bases). The receptor's source is a woman between 45 and 65 years old in good health and CMV-seropositive. Source material: PBMCs. The CDR3 protein is CASRSRVSNQPQHF. The CDR3, as DNA: TGTGCCAGCAGAAGCAGGGTTAGCAATCAGCCCCAGCATTTT.